The rows below give T cell receptor beta chains drawn from one sample of a study of post-analysis software for immune sequencing data. Each CDR3 protein is one row after TCRdb ran MiXCR on the PCR reads. The sample carries around 710,000 distinct CDR3 sequences, approximately 44% recorded once. Sequenced material: blood. These receptors came from a girl aged 5 to 17 with multiple sclerosis. CDR3s include the opening cysteine and the closing phenylalanine or tryptophan. The D gene is left open where the match is weak. Size is omitted from some rows. Given values are once, few, many or a class for expanded clones.

>-|few|TRBV14|TRBJ2-5
TGTGCCAGCAGCTCCATAGCCTGGCAAGAGACCCAGTACTTC
CASSSIAWQETQYF
>-|-|TRBV12-3/TRBV12-4|TRBJ1-4
TGTGCCAGCAGTTGGACCCAGAATGAAAAACTGTTTTTT
CASSWTQNEKLFF
>-|-|TRBV12-3/TRBV12-4|TRBJ2-3
TGTGCCAGCAGCCCACCAAATCGGGGGTGGGCAGATACGCAGTATTTT
CASSPPNRGWADTQYF
>TRBD2|-|TRBV6-5|TRBJ2-1
TGTGCCAGCTGGGATAGCGGGGACCGAAAGTTCTTC
CASWDSGDRKFF
>-|-|TRBV7-2|TRBJ1-4
TGTGCCAGCAGCCGGGACCGCACTGCAACTAATGAAAAACTGTTTTTT
CASSRDRTATNEKLFF
>TRBD1|-|TRBV4-1|TRBJ1-2
TGCGCCAGCAGCCACGGGACAGGGGTTTTCTATGGCTACACCTTC
CASSHGTGVFYGYTF
>-|once|TRBV12-3/TRBV12-4|TRBJ2-4
TGTGCCAGCGGCAGACAAAACATTCAGTACTTC
CASGRQNIQYF
>TRBD1|once|TRBV6-1|TRBJ1-5
TGTGCCAGCAGGGGGACAGGGGCGATTCAGCCCCAGCATTTT
CASRGTGAIQPQHF
>TRBD2|-|TRBV18|TRBJ2-4
TGTGCCAGCTCAGAGACTAGCGGGAACGGAGCCAAAAACATTCAGTACTTC
CASSETSGNGAKNIQYF
>TRBD1|-|TRBV5-1|TRBJ1-4
TGCGCCAGCAGCTTCGTCGGACAGGGACGTGAAAAACTGTTTTTT
CASSFVGQGREKLFF
>-|-|TRBV25-1|TRBJ2-3
TGTGCCAGCAGCCGGACGGACCACACAGATACGCAGTATTTT
CASSRTDHTDTQYF
>-|-|TRBV3-1|TRBJ2-7
TGTGCCAGCAGCCAAAGTGTCGGGGAATTCTACGAGCAGTACTTC
CASSQSVGEFYEQYF
>TRBD1|-|TRBV20-1|TRBJ2-5
TGCAGTGCTGCTCGGGGACAGACCATGGGAGAGACCCAGTACTTC
CSAARGQTMGETQYF
>-|-|TRBV7-6|TRBJ2-2
TGTGCCAGCAGCCCCCCTCCGGCAGGGAGATACGCGAACACCGGGGAGCTGTTTTTT
CASSPPPAGRYANTGELFF
>TRBD1|-|TRBV30|TRBJ1-2
TGTGCCTGGGGACGGACAGGGGATTCTGGCTACACCTTC
CAWGRTGDSGYTF
>-|-|TRBV20-1|TRBJ2-7
TGCAGTGCTTTTCCCGGGACGGCCTACGAGCAGTACTTC
CSAFPGTAYEQYF